A selection of T cell receptor beta chains follows, all from one sample in a study of stem cell transplantation in POMP-related autoinflammatory disease. The protocol was immunoSEQ multiplex PCR, while the TCRdb copy is restricted to in-frame clones and leaves out a portion. The data contain some 68,000 clones, approximately 90% of them singletons. The material sequenced was CD4+ T cells from PBMCs, taken after stem cell transplantation. The receptors stem from a human patient with POMP-related autoinflammation and immune dysregulation (PRAID). Some T cells may be transferred from the graft donor. The CDR3 runs from the conserved cysteine through the conserved F or W. A D gene is named only where the DNA matches it firmly. A clone size is listed for some rows: how often the clone was seen (once, few, many), or a class if it is expanded.

>TRBJ2-2|-|14|TRBV10-3|-
TGTGCCATCACTAGGGACCCCCTCACCGGGGAGCTGTTTTTT
CAITRDPLTGELFF
>TRBJ1-1|-|13|TRBV2|TRBD1
TGTGCCAGAAAGAGACAGGGGAACACTGAAGCTTTCTTT
CARKRQGNTEAFF
>TRBJ2-7|-|13|TRBV27|-
TGTGCCAGCAGTTTCTCGAGCTCCGCCGAGCAGTACTTC
CASSFSSSAEQYF
>TRBJ1-1|-|13|TRBV18|-
TGTGCCAGCTCGCGTTCACGTTCGCTTGGAGCTTTCTTT
CASSRSRSLGAFF
>TRBJ2-7|-|13|TRBV28|TRBD1
TGTGCCAGCCGACAGGGGTCGACCTACGAGCAGTACTTC
CASRQGSTYEQYF
>TRBJ2-3|-|13|TRBV11-1|TRBD1
TGTGCCAGCAGCAACACAGGGGCAGATACGCAGTATTTT
CASSNTGADTQYF
>TRBJ2-7|-|15|TRBV2|TRBD1
TGTGCCATAACTACAGGGGGCCTCCAAGGGGGCGAGCAGTACTTC
CAITTGGLQGGEQYF
>TRBJ2-3|-|13|TRBV2|TRBD2
TGTGCCACCTCGACTAGCGGGACCTATACGCAGTATTTT
CATSTSGTYTQYF
>TRBJ2-1|-|15|TRBV10-3|TRBD1
TGTGCCATCAGTGGGGGACAGGGCTCCTACAATGAGCAGTTCTTC
CAISGGQGSYNEQFF
>TRBJ1-1|once|13|TRBV11-3|-
TGTGCCAGCAGCTTAGAGGGAAGTACTGAAGCTTTCTTT
CASSLEGSTEAFF
>TRBJ2-5|-|15|TRBV5-1|TRBD2
TGCGCCAGCAGCTTTAGCGGGGGGGCCGAAGAGACCCAGTACTTC
CASSFSGGAEETQYF
>TRBJ2-3|-|16|TRBV5-1|TRBD2
TGCGCCAGCAGCTTAGGGGACTATCCTTCCACAGATACGCAGTATTTT
CASSLGDYPSTDTQYF
>TRBJ2-7|-|15|TRBV3-1/TRBV3-2|TRBD1
TGTGCCAGCAGCCAAGGGACAGGGGCCGCCTTAGGGCAGTACTTC
CASSQGTGAALGQYF
>TRBJ1-5|few|15|TRBV6-5|-
TGTGCCAGCAGTTACGACTCAACGGGCAATCAGCCCCAGCATTTT
CASSYDSTGNQPQHF
>TRBJ2-7|-|14|TRBV30|-
TGTGCCTGCCACCGCGAGAAAAGGGCCTACGAGCAGTACTTC
CACHREKRAYEQYF
>TRBJ1-3|-|15|TRBV5-6|TRBD1
TGTGCCAGCAGCTTGGGGACAGGGACTGGAAACACCATATATTTT
CASSLGTGTGNTIYF
>TRBJ1-3|-|15|TRBV7-9|TRBD1
TGTGCCAGCAGCTTAGCGACAGGGAGCGGAAACACCATATATTTT
CASSLATGSGNTIYF
>TRBJ1-2|-|16|TRBV3-1/TRBV3-2|-
TGTGCCAGCAGCCAAGGGGCAGGGAGGATGTTCTATGGCTACACCTTC
CASSQGAGRMFYGYTF
>TRBJ2-5|-|12|TRBV5-4|-
TGTGCCAGCAGCCGGGGACGAGAGACCCAGTACTTC
CASSRGRETQYF
>TRBJ2-3|-|13|TRBV29-1|TRBD1
TGCAGCGCCTTGGGACAGGGGGCAGATACGCAGTATTTT
CSALGQGADTQYF
>TRBJ1-1|-|13|TRBV15|-
TGTGCCACCAGCAGAGAGGGGTTCACTGAAGCTTTCTTT
CATSREGFTEAFF
>TRBJ2-3|once|14|TRBV2|TRBD2
TGTGCCAGCGCAACTAGCGTAAGCACAGATACGCAGTATTTT
CASATSVSTDTQYF
>TRBJ2-1|-|19|TRBV9|TRBD2
TGTGCCAGCAGCCTGACCGTTCGGCCGGGACTAGAGTACTACAATGAGCAGTTCTTC
CASSLTVRPGLEYYNEQFF
>TRBJ1-1|-|15|TRBV14|-
TGTGCCAGCAGCCAAGATTTAGGTAGGGACACTGAAGCTTTCTTT
CASSQDLGRDTEAFF
>TRBJ2-7|-|19|TRBV4-1|TRBD2
TGCGCCAGCAGCCAAGATCAGTCACTAGCGGGAGGGTCACCCTACGAGCAGTACTTC
CASSQDQSLAGGSPYEQYF
>TRBJ2-3|-|16|TRBV5-6|TRBD2
TGTGCCAGCAGCGACCCTCGAGCGGGAGATCGAAATACGCAGTATTTT
CASSDPRAGDRNTQYF
>TRBJ1-6|-|15|TRBV5-1|-
TGCGCCAGCAGCCCGGACAGATACTATAATTCACCCCTCCACTTT
CASSPDRYYNSPLHF
>TRBJ1-1|once|13|TRBV3-1/TRBV3-2|-
TGTGCCAGCAGCCAAGGGGTCAGGGTCTATGCTTTCTTT
CASSQGVRVYAFF
>TRBJ2-2|-|16|TRBV11-2|TRBD2
TGTGCCAGCAGCACTATAGCGGGAGGGGGGACCGGGGAGCTGTTTTTT
CASSTIAGGGTGELFF
>TRBJ1-2|-|13|TRBV14|-
TGTGCCAGCAGCCCTCGGACGGGAGATGGCTACACCTTC
CASSPRTGDGYTF
>TRBJ2-1|-|16|TRBV19|TRBD2
TGTGCCAGCGGACTAGCGGGAGGGCCCGGCTACAATGAGCAGTTCTTC
CASGLAGGPGYNEQFF
>TRBJ2-7|-|15|TRBV4-2|-
TGTGCCAGCAGCCAAGACTTGGCGGGACCCTACGAGCAGTACTTC
CASSQDLAGPYEQYF
>TRBJ2-3|-|16|TRBV7-9|TRBD2
TGTGCCAGCAGCGAAATGGGGCGGGGGGCCACAGATACGCAGTATTTT
CASSEMGRGATDTQYF
>TRBJ2-1|-|15|TRBV19|-
TGTGCCAGTGGGCGCTACCCCCGTTCCTACAATGAGCAGTTCTTC
CASGRYPRSYNEQFF
>TRBJ2-3|-|19|TRBV14|TRBD2
TGTGCCAGCAGCCAAGATTTCTTGGGACTAGCGGGACGCGCAGATACGCAGTATTTT
CASSQDFLGLAGRADTQYF
>TRBJ2-7|-|14|TRBV5-1|-
TGCGCCAGCAGCCCCACATCAACTACTTACGAGCAGTACTTC
CASSPTSTTYEQYF
>TRBJ2-3|-|13|TRBV29-1|TRBD1
TGCAGCGTTGCTCAGGGGGCAACAGATACGCAGTATTTT
CSVAQGATDTQYF
>TRBJ2-2|-|14|TRBV5-6|-
TGTGCCAGCAGTCCGGACTTGAACACCGGGGAGCTGTTTTTT
CASSPDLNTGELFF
>TRBJ1-2|-|13|TRBV20-1|-
TGCAGTGCTAGTATCCAGGGGTACTATGGCTACACCTTC
CSASIQGYYGYTF
>TRBJ1-5|-|15|TRBV4-1|-
TGCGCCAGCAGCCAAGAGCCGGGCCTCAATCAGCCCCAGCATTTT
CASSQEPGLNQPQHF
>TRBJ2-3|-|13|TRBV6-4|-
TGTGCCAGCAGACGCACTAGCACAGATACGCAGTATTTT
CASRRTSTDTQYF
>TRBJ2-1|-|14|TRBV27|-
TGTGCCAGCAGCAATCACAGGATTAACAATGAGCAGTTCTTC
CASSNHRINNEQFF
>TRBJ2-3|-|13|TRBV6-5|-
TGTGCCAGCAGTTACAGGGGTCAGGATACGCAGTATTTT
CASSYRGQDTQYF
>TRBJ2-5|-|16|TRBV19|-
TGTGCCAGTAGTATAGTTCACGACCTGGCAGAGGAGACCCAGTACTTC
CASSIVHDLAEETQYF
>TRBJ1-1|-|12|TRBV18|TRBD1
TGTGCCAGCTCACCGGACAGGGTTGAAGCTTTCTTT
CASSPDRVEAFF
>TRBJ2-5|-|16|TRBV5-4|TRBD2
TGTGCCAGCAGCTTGGGGGCGGGGGGATACCAAGAGACCCAGTACTTC
CASSLGAGGYQETQYF
>TRBJ2-3|-|12|TRBV28|-
TGTGCCAGCAGTTTTGCGACAGATACGCAGTATTTT
CASSFATDTQYF